Sequencing of this T cell receptor beta chain was carried out in a study of PD-1 blockade in classical Hodgkin lymphoma. Study information: The study gave patients nivolumab 3 mg/kg intravenously every 2 weeks.

The repertoire was sequenced with immunoSEQ multiplex PCR; TCRdb's copy has only in-frame clones and lacks some. This sample yields 20,000 or so clones, of which around 80% are seen a single time; around 6.2% belongs to the top ten. Turning to this clone: The target antigen is unknown.

Whole-study findings and limits: Relapsed/refractory patients reportedly had lower baseline diversity than newly diagnosed patients. Complete responders had baseline diversity similar to newly diagnosed patients.

The sample's time point: cycle 4 day 1 (C4D1), after five to seven weeks of nivolumab. All patients relapsed after autologous stem cell transplantation, and brentuximab vedotin exposure varied. Best overall response was complete response, partial response or progressive disease in these relapsed/refractory classical Hodgkin lymphoma patients. With 6 bases removed from V and 6 bases from J, the gap between germline ends came to 18 bases. CDR1 and CDR2 (germline): SGHTA, FQGNSA. The CDR3 is 14 amino acids. V and J are TRBV7-2 and TRBJ2-7; possibly TRBD1 for D (6 bases). Sequenced material: peripheral blood mononuclear cells (PBMCs), taken before the fourth cycle of nivolumab. The clonotype originates from a human donor with classical Hodgkin lymphoma. The CDR3 is CASSQGLEYGEQYF. The CDR3 DNA follows: TGTGCCAGCAGTCAGGGGCTAGAATATGGCGAGCAGTACTTC.